This T cell receptor (beta chain) was recorded in a study of blood T cell repertoires in COVID-19. Deletions cut 2 bases from V and 5 bases from J, with 10 bases between. This CDR3 contains 13 residues. The germline V gene encodes CDR1 LGHNA and CDR2 YSLEER. Profiled with immunoSEQ multiplex PCR; TCRdb holds only in-frame clones, not every one. The profile shows roughly 190,000 clones, more than 75% of them singletons. The chain joins TRBV4-3 to TRBJ2-7, with D possibly TRBD1 on 5 matching bases. The source of this sequence is a human donor in a cohort sampled during active COVID-19. Material: peripheral blood. Written as DNA, the CDR3 is TGCGCCAGCAGCCAATTAGCAGGGAACGAGCAGTACTTC. Its protein product is CASSQLAGNEQYF.